Below, 29 T cell receptor beta chains from the same sample are listed, as sequenced in a study of blood T cell repertoires in COVID-19. Sequencing used immunoSEQ multiplex PCR; TCRdb keeps in-frame clones, though not all of them. The profile shows about 97,000 clones, roughly 86% of them singletons. The sample was peripheral blood. The receptors originated from a man in his fifties or sixties with active or convalescent COVID-19.

Concerning this clone: This specimen includes other DNA sequences encoding the same CDR3. The chain recombines TRBV11-2 with TRBJ2-5; D remains unclear. Germline loops: CDR1 SGHAT, CDR2 FQNNGV. V was trimmed by 1 base and J by 2 bases, leaving 5 bases between them. The CDR3 contains 13 residues. The CDR3 nucleotides are TGTGCCAGCAGCTTAGGGCAGCAAGAGACCCAGTACTTC. The encoded protein is CASSLGQQETQYF. The complete variable domain, with remaining parts taken from reference TRBV11-2 and TRBJ2-5, reads EAGVAQSPRYKIIEKRQSVAFWCNPISGHATLYWYQQILGQGPKLLIQFQNNGVVDDSQLPKDRFSAERLKGVDSTLKIQPAKLEDSAVYLCASSLGQQETQYFGPGTRLLVL.

This clone is a singleton in its sample. The chain has TRBV27 and TRBJ1-5; the D is unclear. The germline V gene encodes CDR1 MNHEY and CDR2 SMNVEV (reference sequence). V lost 3 bases to trimming and J lost 3 bases, with 3 bases between them. The CDR3 is made up of 12 amino acids. The CDR3 coding sequence is TGTGCCAGCAGTTTCGTCAATCAGCCCCAGCATTTT. As protein: CASSFVNQPQHF.

V and J are TRBV10-2 and TRBJ1-3, with 8 bases matching TRBD1. V gave up 6 bases and J gave up 2 bases; unmatched junction bases: 0. The CDR3 has 13 amino acids. Germline V CDR1 and CDR2: WSHSY, SAAADI. The CDR3 nucleotides read TGCGCCAGCAGCAGGGGGCCTGGAAACACCATATATTTT. Residues: CASSRGPGNTIYF.

The gene calls are TRBV7-2 and TRBJ2-2, with 10 bases aligning to TRBD2. Germline trimming cut 3 bases from V and 4 bases from J; bases unmatched to any gene: 2. Germline loops: CDR1 SGHTA, CDR2 FQGNSA. This CDR3 spans 15 amino acids. The CDR3 coding sequence is TGTGCCAGCAGCTTTAGCGGGGGGTCCACCGGGGAGCTGTTTTTT. It encodes CASSFSGGSTGELFF. Based on the CDR3 plus reference TRBV7-2 and TRBJ2-2, the full variable domain is GAGVSQSPSNKVTEKGKDVELRCDPISGHTALYWYRQSLGQGLEFLIYFQGNSAPDKSGLPSDRFSAERTGGSVSTLTIQRTQQEDSAVYLCASSFSGGSTGELFFGEGSRLTVL.

The V gene is TRBV24-1, the J gene TRBJ2-4; TRBD1 matches 7 bases. Germline V gives CDR1 KGHDR, CDR2 SFDVKD. The trim removed 9 bases at V and 5 bases at J, leaving 9 bases unmatched. The CDR3 consists of 14 residues. CDR3: CATQGQEGENIQYF. CDR3 nucleotide sequence: TGTGCCACCCAAGGACAGGAAGGGGAAAACATTCAGTACTTC.

This chain joins TRBV18 and TRBJ2-7; 7 bases match TRBD2. The CDR3 runs 14 residues. With 4 bases clipped from V and 3 bases from J, the junction kept 6 bases outside the gene matches. Germline lookup yields CDR1 KGHSH and CDR2 LQKENI. The CDR3: CASSQTGLHYEQYV. In nucleotides, the CDR3 is TGTGCCAGCTCACAAACGGGACTACACTACGAGCAGTACGTC.

This chain connects TRBV11-2 to TRBJ2-6; D perhaps matches TRBD1 (6 bases). Germline values: CDR1 SGHAT, CDR2 FQNNGV. Trimming shortened V by 5 bases and J by 2 bases, and 10 bases separated the two germline ends. This CDR3 contains 15 residues. The CDR3, as DNA: TGTGCCAGCAGCCCGGACAGCGCTGGGGCCAACGTCCTGACTTTC. This sequence encodes CASSPDSAGANVLTF.

This chain joins TRBV6-5 and TRBJ2-1; possible D gene TRBD2, 6 bases. Germline CDR1 is MNHEY and CDR2 is SVGAGI. This CDR3 spans 15 amino acids. Deletions cut 6 bases from V and 4 bases from J, with 16 bases between. The CDR3 sequence is CASSIEGTEYNEQFF. DNA of the CDR3: TGTGCCAGCAGCATCGAGGGGACTGAATACAATGAGCAGTTCTTC.

This chain connects TRBV10-3 to TRBJ1-6; 7 positions match TRBD1. V lost 7 bases, J lost 10 bases, and 7 bases stayed unmatched. Germline V CDR1 and CDR2: ENHRY, SYGVKD. This CDR3 is 13 amino acids long. The CDR3 is CAINDRADSPLHF. The DNA for the CDR3 is TGTGCCATCAACGACAGGGCTGACTCACCCCTCCACTTT.

The rearrangement uses TRBV28 and TRBJ1-2; TRBD1 matches 11 bases. V shed 8 bases and J 6 bases; nucleotides not matched to a gene: 2. There are 12 residues in the CDR3. Looked up from germline, CDR1 is MDHEN and CDR2 is SYDVKM. Written as DNA, the CDR3 is TGTGCCAGCCGGACAGGGGGCGATGGCTACACCTTC. Amino acid sequence: CASRTGGDGYTF.

V and J are TRBV11-2 and TRBJ2-7, with D perhaps TRBD1 (5 bases). V was trimmed by 0 bases and J by 0 bases, leaving 6 bases between them. The CDR3 is 14 amino acids. The germline CDR1 and CDR2 sequences are SGHAT and FQNNGV. As DNA, the CDR3 is TGTGCCAGCAGCTTAGATCAGGGCTCCTACGAGCAGTACGTC. Amino acid sequence: CASSLDQGSYEQYV.

This clone was recorded a few times. The chain uses TRBV6-5 and TRBJ2-7, with D possibly TRBD1 on 6 matching bases. Trimming took 10 bases from V and 2 from J, leaving 18 bases between them. CDR1 and CDR2 (germline): MNHEY, SVGAGI. The CDR3 loop spans 14 amino acids. The CDR3 reads CATGDPTSTYEQYV. CDR3 DNA: TGTGCCACAGGGGACCCTACCTCGACCTACGAGCAGTACGTC.

This clone was recorded once. This chain joins TRBV11-2 and TRBJ1-2; D is undetermined. The CDR3 is 12 amino acids. Trimming took 0 bases from V and 8 from J, leaving 7 bases between them. Germline assignment: CDR1 SGHAT and CDR2 FQNNGV. The CDR3 sequence is CASSLDHGGYTF. The CDR3 DNA is TGTGCCAGCAGCTTAGATCACGGGGGCTACACCTTC.

The chain links TRBV28 to TRBJ1-1; the D gene is possibly TRBD1 (5 bases). CDR3 length equals 12 residues. V dropped 7 bases and J dropped 4 bases, with 10 bases sitting between them. Germline values: CDR1 MDHEN, CDR2 SYDVKM. The CDR3 here is CASIRGVTEAFF. CDR3 in DNA: TGTGCCAGCATACGGGGGGTCACTGAAGCTTTCTTT.

This clone has more than one count but fewer than ten. J is TRBJ1-4 and V is TRBV27; TRBD1 is a possible D gene (5 bases). Germline-derived CDR1 and CDR2 are MNHEY and SMNVEV (reference sequence). The CDR3 covers 15 residues. Deletions cut 6 bases from V and 4 bases from J, with 15 bases between. CDR3 sequence: CASRPPGLYNEKLFF. CDR3 coding DNA: TGTGCCAGCAGGCCTCCAGGGCTCTATAATGAAAAACTGTTTTTT.

This clone was seen once. The chain links TRBV19 to TRBJ1-1, with 7 bases lining up with TRBD1. The CDR3 sequence is 14 residues long. Germline-derived CDR1 and CDR2 are LNHDA and SQIVND (reference sequence). The ends lost 5 bases at V and 2 bases at J; junction bases unmatched: 5. CDR3 region: CASSRDSLNTEAFF. CDR3 coding DNA: TGTGCCAGTAGTCGGGACAGCCTCAACACTGAAGCTTTCTTT.

CDR3 region: CASRRNSNTGELFF. The CDR3 DNA reads as TGTGCCAGCAGGCGGAATTCGAACACCGGGGAGCTGTTTTTT. J is TRBJ2-2 and V is TRBV27, with D hard to call. This CDR3 has 14 amino acids. CDR1 is MNHEY and CDR2 is SMNVEV in the germline V gene (reference sequence). V was pared by 6 bases and J by 0 bases, with 8 bases between.

This clone was counted once. The chain is built from TRBV3-1 (or the pseudogene TRBV3-2) and TRBJ2-2; D possibly corresponds to TRBD1 (6 bases). The V end was cut by 1 base, the J end by 1 base, with 10 bases between. CDR1 and CDR2 from the germline V gene are LGHDT and YNNKEL (reference sequence). CDR3 length: 16 amino acids. The CDR3 nucleotides read TGTGCCAGCAGCCAAGGGGCGACAGGGAACACCGGGGAGCTGTTTTTT. Translating gives CASSQGATGNTGELFF.

This clone has more than one count but fewer than ten. The rearrangement links TRBV20-1 to TRBJ1-6; D ambiguous. V dropped 5 bases and J dropped 0 bases, with 11 bases sitting between them. Germline V CDR1 and CDR2: DFQATT, SNEGSKA (reference sequence). The CDR3 spans 15 residues. CDR3 amino acids: CSAGAEFSYNSPLHF. DNA of the CDR3: TGCAGTGCTGGTGCGGAGTTCTCCTATAATTCACCCCTCCACTTT.

The chain combines TRBV4-2 with TRBJ1-2; TRBD1 matches at 8 bases. Losses at the gene ends were 3 bases for V and 2 bases for J; bases not matched to a gene: 5. The V gene's germline CDR1 is LGHNA and CDR2 YNFKEQ. This CDR3 has 15 amino acids. In nucleotides, the CDR3 is TGTGCCAGCAGCCAGGATGGACAGGGCAACTATGGCTACACCTTC. Its translation is CASSQDGQGNYGYTF.

The chain carries TRBV28 and TRBJ1-6; 10 bases align to TRBD1. In germline, CDR1 is MDHEN, CDR2 SYDVKM. The CDR3 has 17 amino acids. The V segment lost 6 bases and the J segment 10 bases; nucleotides outside the gene matches: 15. CDR3 sequence reads: CASSRAAGQGLGSPLHF. Here the CDR3 DNA reads TGTGCCAGCAGCAGGGCCGCGGGACAGGGGTTAGGGTCACCCCTCCACTTT.

The genes are TRBV3-1 (or the pseudogene TRBV3-2) and TRBJ2-1; no clear D gene. From germline, CDR1 is LGHDT and CDR2 YNNKEL (reference sequence). The ends were cut back, 4 bases at V and 3 bases at J, with 10 bases in the middle. The CDR3 runs 14 residues. The CDR3 is CASSPLGNYNEQFF. The CDR3 nucleotides are TGTGCCAGCAGCCCTCTAGGCAACTACAATGAGCAGTTCTTC.

The rearrangement uses TRBV18 and TRBJ1-2; D gene unclear. This CDR3 comprises 14 residues. The V gene lost 3 bases and the J gene lost 1 base, with 9 bases spanning the gap. CDR1 is KGHSH, CDR2 LQKENI, per germline. This CDR3 reads CASSPFPINYGYTF. The CDR3 region has the DNA TGTGCCAGCTCACCGTTCCCCATTAACTATGGCTACACCTTC. Complete variable domain (other parts from reference TRBV18 and TRBJ1-2): NAGVMQNPRHLVRRRGQEARLRCSPMKGHSHVYWYRQLPEEGLKFMVYLQKENIIDESGMPKERFSAEFPKEGPSILRIQQVVRGDSAAYFCASSPFPINYGYTFGSGTRLTVV.

The chain combines TRBV27 with TRBJ1-6, with TRBD1 matching over 7 bases. V shed 5 bases and J 2 bases; nucleotides not matched to a gene: 6. The CDR3 covers 16 residues. CDR1 MNHEY and CDR2 SMNVEV come from the germline V gene (reference sequence). The CDR3 DNA sequence: TGTGCCAGCAGTAAGACAGGGAGGACCTATAATTCACCCCTCCACTTT. As protein: CASSKTGRTYNSPLHF.

This clone occurred once. The chain couples TRBV19 to TRBJ1-1; possible D gene TRBD1, 6 bases. The CDR3 consists of 13 residues. V was shortened by 4 bases and J by 9 bases, with 15 bases between the two germline ends. Per the germline V gene, CDR1 is LNHDA and CDR2 is SQIVND (reference sequence). CDR3 sequence reads: CASSNRQEKQAFF. CDR3 nucleotides: TGTGCCAGTAGTAACCGACAGGAAAAGCAAGCTTTCTTT.

The V gene is TRBV5-6, the J gene TRBJ1-2; D perhaps matches TRBD1 (6 bases). CDR1 and CDR2 (germline): SGHDT, YYEEEE. Trimming removed 4 bases from V and 3 bases from J, with 13 bases in between. CDR3 length equals 14 residues. The CDR3 nucleotides read TGTGCCAGCAGCCCGGACAGTTCCGACTATGGCTACACCTTC. Translation gives CASSPDSSDYGYTF.

The chain combines TRBV10-3 with TRBJ2-5, with TRBD1 identical over 9 bases. CDR3 length: 15 amino acids. Trimming removed 6 bases from V and 2 bases from J; junction bases left unmatched: 7. Germline CDR1 reads ENHRY; CDR2 reads SYGVKD. The CDR3 coding sequence is TGTGCCATCAGCGCCGGGACAGGGCGGCAAGAGACCCAGTACTTC. As protein: CAISAGTGRQETQYF.

This clone showed up just once. This chain joins TRBV25-1 and TRBJ2-1; D may be TRBD1 (5 bases). Germline CDR1 MGHDK, CDR2 SYGVNS. V dropped 2 bases and J dropped 8 bases, with 13 bases sitting between them. The CDR3 runs to 14 residues. The CDR3 sequence: CASSEVTAVDEQFF. The CDR3 coding sequence is TGTGCCAGCAGTGAAGTGACAGCTGTCGATGAGCAGTTCTTC.

This clone appeared a single time. The chain joins TRBV29-1 to TRBJ2-3, with a weak D call TRBD1 (5 bases). The CDR3 length is 15 residues. Germline CDR1 is SQVTM and CDR2 is ANQGSEA. The germline V and J ends were trimmed by 6 bases and 2 bases, with 18 bases remaining between them. The CDR3 protein is CSVVKWQGPTDTQYF. The CDR3 DNA follows: TGCAGCGTCGTTAAGTGGCAGGGCCCCACAGATACGCAGTATTTT.